The 23 T cell receptor beta chains in this list originate from one sample, sequenced in a study of early T cells in non-severe SARS-CoV-2 infection. MiXCR was run by TCRdb on the 5' RACE reads, yielding one entry per CDR3 protein. The sample has around 100,000 distinct CDR3 sequences, about an eighth seen once. Sequencing was performed on whole blood. The receptors derive from an adult who was a healthcare worker with PCR-confirmed SARS-CoV-2 infection or an uninfected control (not recorded which).

The genes are TRBV28 and TRBJ1-4; D remains unclear. Trimming stripped 8 bases from V and 8 bases from J, with 15 bases between. The CDR3 sequence is 13 residues long. CDR1 and CDR2 (germline): MDHEN, SYDVKM. The CDR3 region has the DNA TGTGCCAGCGGTGGGCAAGGTCTCGAAAAACTGTTTTTT. This encodes CASGGQGLEKLFF.

This clonotype has more than one count but fewer than ten. This rearrangement joins TRBV20-1 to TRBJ1-2; 8 bases line up with TRBD1. Germline CDR1 DFQATT, CDR2 SNEGSKA (reference sequence). The CDR3 length is 14 residues. The junction had 10 bases not matched to a gene; V was cut back by 3 bases and J by 7 bases. In DNA, the CDR3 is TGCAGTGCTAGCGACAGGGGTGAAATAGGTGGCTACACCTTC. It specifies CSASDRGEIGGYTF.

This clonotype was seen ten or more times. The CDR3 region has the DNA TGTGCCAGCAGCTTAGATCTAGCGGGAGCCAGCCCCTACGAGCAGTACTTC. It yields the protein CASSLDLAGASPYEQYF. The chain employs TRBV7-2 and TRBJ2-7; 10 nucleotides line up with TRBD2. CDR3 length equals 17 residues. CDR1 SGHTA and CDR2 FQGNSA come from the germline V gene. V gave up 1 base and J gave up 2 bases; unmatched junction bases: 8.

This clonotype was picked up a small number of times. The rearrangement joins TRBV7-9 to TRBJ2-1, with 11 bases matching TRBD2. The ends lost 3 bases at V and 0 bases at J; junction bases unmatched: 7. Germline V gives CDR1 SEHNR, CDR2 FQNEAQ (reference sequence). The CDR3 covers 18 residues. CDR3 nucleotides: TGTGCCAGCAGCTTTCTAGCGGGAGGTATAAGCTCCTACAATGAGCAGTTCTTC. Translation: CASSFLAGGISSYNEQFF.

The chain recombines TRBV7-2 with TRBJ2-1, with 8 nucleotides matching TRBD2. Germline V lookup: CDR1 SGHTA, CDR2 FQGNSA. The CDR3 spans 15 residues. V trimming: 4 bases; J trimming: 5 bases; junction bases outside the gene matches: 7. The DNA of the CDR3 is TGTGCCAGCAGCTCCTGGACTAGCAGCAACAATGAGCAGTTCTTC. Protein product: CASSSWTSSNNEQFF.

This clonotype occurred a few times. J is TRBJ2-1 and V is TRBV7-2, with D hard to call. Germline assignment: CDR1 SGHTA and CDR2 FQGNSA. The V and J ends lost 5 bases and 7 bases respectively, with 9 bases between them. This CDR3 spans 12 amino acids. CDR3: CASSPVLNEQFF. For the CDR3, the DNA is TGTGCCAGCAGCCCGGTTCTGAATGAGCAGTTCTTC. The whole variable domain, filled in from reference TRBV7-2 and TRBJ2-1, reads GAGVSQSPSNKVTEKGKDVELRCDPISGHTALYWYRQSLGQGLEFLIYFQGNSAPDKSGLPSDRFSAERTGGSVSTLTIQRTQQEDSAVYLCASSPVLNEQFFGPGTRLTVL.

This clonotype showed up just a few times. The chain carries TRBV29-1 and TRBJ2-3; 7 nucleotides align to TRBD1. The CDR3 has 11 amino acids. After removal of 7 bases from V and 8 bases from J, the junction contained 6 bases not matched to a gene. The germline CDR1 and CDR2 sequences are SQVTM and ANQGSEA. The CDR3 DNA is TGCAGCGCCCTGACAGGGATTACGCAGTATTTT. Translating gives CSALTGITQYF.

This clonotype has a handful of counts. The chain has TRBV4-1 and TRBJ2-7; D perhaps matches TRBD2 (6 bases). With 0 bases removed from V and 13 bases from J, the gap between germline ends came to 19 bases. Germline V gene lookup returns CDR1 MGHRA and CDR2 YSYEKL. This CDR3 comprises 14 residues. CDR3 sequence reads: CASSQEWLSGLYYF. The CDR3 coding sequence is TGCGCCAGCAGCCAAGAGTGGCTTAGCGGACTTTATTACTTC.

This clonotype was observed at least ten times. This chain links TRBV5-1 with TRBJ2-1; 8 positions agree with TRBD2. Germline V gene lookup returns CDR1 SGHRS and CDR2 YFSETQ. The CDR3 covers 12 residues. Losses at the gene ends were 7 bases for V and 8 bases for J; bases not matched to a gene: 5. The CDR3 here is CASWGTRDEQFF. The CDR3 DNA is TGCGCCAGCTGGGGGACTAGAGATGAGCAGTTCTTC.

The chain recombines TRBV20-1 with TRBJ1-1, with TRBD1 identical over 7 bases. Germline loops: CDR1 DFQATT, CDR2 SNEGSKA (reference sequence). The CDR3 contains 13 residues. The ends lost 6 bases at V and 0 bases at J; junction bases unmatched: 4. The CDR3 DNA reads as TGCAGTGCAGGGACAGATTTGAACACTGAAGCTTTCTTT. It codes for CSAGTDLNTEAFF.

Only a few counts were recorded for this clonotype. For the CDR3, the DNA is TGTGCCAGCAGCCGGCAGGGTTGGTATGGCTACACCTTC. The encoded protein is CASSRQGWYGYTF. The genes are TRBV28 and TRBJ1-2; a possible D gene is TRBD1 (5 bases). The CDR3 runs 13 residues. Germline lookup yields CDR1 MDHEN and CDR2 SYDVKM. Trimming stripped 6 bases from V and 5 bases from J, with 13 bases between.

At least ten counts were recorded for this clonotype. This chain joins TRBV19 and TRBJ2-7; TRBD2 matches 14 bases. The germline CDR1 and CDR2 sequences are LNHDA and SQIVND (reference sequence). The CDR3 sequence is 18 residues long. With 0 bases clipped from V and 3 bases from J, the junction kept 7 bases outside the gene matches. Here the CDR3 reads CASSIDGTSGSGRYEQYF. Here the CDR3 DNA reads TGTGCCAGTAGTATAGACGGGACTAGCGGGAGTGGCCGCTACGAGCAGTACTTC. The full variable domain, completed using reference TRBV19 and TRBJ2-7, is DGGITQSPKYLFRKEGQNVTLSCEQNLNHDAMYWYRQDPGQGLRLIYYSQIVNDFQKGDIAEGYSVSREKKESFPLTVTSAQKNPTAFYLCASSIDGTSGSGRYEQYFGPGTRLTVT.

This clonotype was seen more than once but under ten times. The chain couples TRBV6-1 to TRBJ2-7; possible D gene TRBD1, 6 bases. The germline V gene has CDR1 MNHNS and CDR2 SASEGT. The V gene lost 8 bases and the J gene lost 7 bases, with 21 bases spanning the gap. The CDR3 contains 14 residues. The chain's CDR3 is CASLAWTALWEQYF. CDR3 sequence (DNA): TGTGCCAGCCTAGCCTGGACAGCTCTTTGGGAGCAGTACTTC.

This clonotype was seen more than once but under ten times. The V and J genes are TRBV25-1 and TRBJ2-5, with D possibly matching TRBD1 (6 bases). The CDR3 spans 17 residues. CDR1 and CDR2 (germline): MGHDK, SYGVNS. With 5 bases removed from V and 1 base from J, the gap between germline ends came to 20 bases. The CDR3 coding sequence is TGTGCCAGCAGTCGAAGGGGGATAGCAGATTCCCAAGAGACCCAGTACTTC. This gives the protein CASSRRGIADSQETQYF.

There are a few counts of this clonotype. The chain combines TRBV12-3 or TRBV12-4 with TRBJ2-7; tentative D call: TRBD1 (5 bases). The CDR3 totals 13 residues. V lost 5 bases and J 6 bases, leaving 14 bases between the germline ends. The CDR3 region is CASSQGYPSEQYF. DNA of the CDR3: TGTGCCAGCAGTCAGGGTTATCCGAGCGAGCAGTACTTC.

This clonotype showed up just a few times. One junction end does not reproduce the germline sequence, and a read error may be involved. The V call is TRBV7-9, the J call TRBJ2-2, with 9 nucleotides matching TRBD2. This CDR3 has 15 residues. Per the germline V gene, CDR1 is SEHNR and CDR2 is FQNEAQ (reference sequence). DNA for the CDR3: TGTGCCAGCAGCCTAGCGGGACAGTGGACCGGGGAGCTGTTTTTT. It codes for CASSLAGQWTGELFF.

Only a few counts were recorded for this clonotype. The V and J genes are TRBV6-6 and TRBJ2-3; 7 positions agree with TRBD2. The CDR3 contains 13 residues. The J segment lost 5 bases and the V segment lost 7 bases, leaving 6 bases of the junction unmatched. CDR1 and CDR2 from the germline V gene are MNHNY and SVGAGI (reference sequence). The chain's CDR3 is CASKASGKDTQYF. DNA of the CDR3: TGTGCCAGCAAGGCAAGCGGGAAAGATACGCAGTATTTT.

This clonotype showed up many times. The chain employs TRBV7-2 and TRBJ2-3; 7 bases are shared with TRBD2. V lost 5 bases and J lost 0; bases outside the gene matches: 2. Germline CDR1 SGHTA, CDR2 FQGNSA. This CDR3 contains 14 residues. CDR3 in DNA: TGTGCCAGCAGCCCACTAGCGAGCACAGATACGCAGTATTTT. This translates into CASSPLASTDTQYF.

J is TRBJ2-3 and V is TRBV7-3; 9 positions agree with TRBD2. From germline, CDR1 is SGHTA and CDR2 FQGTGA. V gave up 5 bases and J gave up 1 base; unmatched junction bases: 4. The CDR3 totals 15 residues. The CDR3 here is CASSLEREGTDTQYF. As DNA, the CDR3 is TGTGCCAGCAGCCTCGAGCGGGAGGGCACAGATACGCAGTATTTT.

This clonotype was found a few times. The V gene is TRBV3-1, the J gene TRBJ1-5; unclear D gene. Germline V gene data show CDR1 as LGHDT and CDR2 as YNNKEL (reference sequence). The CDR3 loop spans 14 amino acids. V was clipped by 5 bases and J by 2 bases, with 10 bases between them. The CDR3, as DNA: TGTGCCAGCAGCTGGGAGGGCGGCAATCAGCCCCAGCATTTT. Amino acid sequence: CASSWEGGNQPQHF.

There are a few counts of this clonotype. The chain employs TRBV20-1 and TRBJ2-5; 9 bases line up with TRBD1. Germline CDR1 and CDR2: DFQATT and SNEGSKA (reference sequence). Trimming cost V 4 bases and J 5 bases; bases outside gene matches: 8. This CDR3 comprises 14 residues. The CDR3 here is CSAIRTGVLETQYF. The CDR3 DNA reads TGCAGTGCTATCCGGACAGGGGTCTTGGAGACCCAGTACTTC.

This clonotype was recorded a few times. This rearrangement joins TRBV7-9 to TRBJ2-5; D remains ambiguous. The CDR3 has 12 amino acids. Per germline, CDR1 SEHNR and CDR2 FQNEAQ (reference sequence). V gave up 1 base and J gave up 14 bases, with 14 bases separating them. The CDR3 bases are TGTGCCAGCAGCTTAGTCTTGGCTGCCCCATACTTC. It translates to CASSLVLAAPYF.

This clonotype was detected many times. The chain has TRBV12-3 or TRBV12-4 and TRBJ1-1, with 7 nucleotides matching TRBD1. The V segment lost 5 bases and the J segment 9 bases; nucleotides outside the gene matches: 3. The CDR3 contains 11 residues. CDR3 sequence: CASSMTGKAFF. The CDR3 region has the DNA TGTGCCAGCAGTATGACAGGGAAAGCTTTCTTT.